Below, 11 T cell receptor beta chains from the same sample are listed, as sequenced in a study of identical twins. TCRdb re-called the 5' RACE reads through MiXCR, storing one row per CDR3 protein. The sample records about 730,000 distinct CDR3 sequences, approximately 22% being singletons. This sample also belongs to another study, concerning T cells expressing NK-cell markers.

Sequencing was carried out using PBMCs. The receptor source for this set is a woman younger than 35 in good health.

The CDR3 DNA reads as TGTGCCAGCAGCGCAACCGGGACTTACTCCTACGAGCAGTACTTC. Translated, it gives CASSATGTYSYEQYF. This chain uses TRBV9 with TRBJ2-7; D perhaps matches TRBD2 (6 bases). Germline V gene sequence: CDR1 SGDLS, CDR2 YYNGEE. The V and J ends lost 3 bases and 0 bases respectively, with 13 bases between them. This CDR3 has 15 residues.

As DNA, the CDR3 is TGTGCCAGCTATCGGGGGGGCCGCGGGTACTACAATGAGCAGTTCTTC. It encodes CASYRGGRGYYNEQFF. The chain couples TRBV7-8 to TRBJ2-1, with 8 bases identical to TRBD2. Germline loops: CDR1 SGHVS, CDR2 FQNEAQ. J lost 3 bases, V lost 8 bases, and 12 bases had no gene match. The CDR3 is 16 residues long.

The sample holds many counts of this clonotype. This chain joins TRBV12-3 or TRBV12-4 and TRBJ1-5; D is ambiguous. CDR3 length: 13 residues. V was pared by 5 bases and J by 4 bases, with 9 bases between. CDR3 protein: CASSRLANQPQHF. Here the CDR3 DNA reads TGTGCCAGCAGTAGACTGGCAAATCAGCCCCAGCATTTT.

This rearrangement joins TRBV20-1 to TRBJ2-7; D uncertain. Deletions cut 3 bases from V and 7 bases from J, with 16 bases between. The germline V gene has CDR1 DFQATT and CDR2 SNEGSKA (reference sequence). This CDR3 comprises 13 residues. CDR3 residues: CSASLPKTGEQYF. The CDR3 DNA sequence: TGCAGTGCTAGTTTACCCAAGACCGGGGAGCAGTACTTC.

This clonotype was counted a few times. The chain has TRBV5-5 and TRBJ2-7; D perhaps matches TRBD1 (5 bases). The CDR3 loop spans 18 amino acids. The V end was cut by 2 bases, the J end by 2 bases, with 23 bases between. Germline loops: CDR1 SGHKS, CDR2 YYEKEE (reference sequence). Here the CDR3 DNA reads TGTGCCAGCAGCTTTTCTTTATCCGGCAGGGCCCTAACCTACGAGCAGTACTTC. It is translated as CASSFSLSGRALTYEQYF.

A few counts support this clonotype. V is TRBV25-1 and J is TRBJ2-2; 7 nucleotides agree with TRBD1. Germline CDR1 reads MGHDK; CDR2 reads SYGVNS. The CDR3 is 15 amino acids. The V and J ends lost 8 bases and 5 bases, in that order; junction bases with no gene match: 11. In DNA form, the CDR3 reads TGTGCCAGCGGGGGCCGGGACAGACGGACCGGGGAGCTGTTTTTT. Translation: CASGGRDRRTGELFF. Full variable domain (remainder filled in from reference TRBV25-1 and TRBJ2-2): EADIYQTPRYLVIGTGKKITLECSQTMGHDKMYWYQQDPGMELHLIHYSYGVNSTEKGDLSSESTVSRIRTEHFPLTLESARPSHTSQYLCASGGRDRRTGELFFGEGSRLTVL.

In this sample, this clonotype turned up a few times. For the CDR3, the DNA is TGTGCCAGCAGTTTGTGGGGGACGGGGTCGACCGAGCAGTACTTC. This codes for CASSLWGTGSTEQYF. The chain has TRBV27 and TRBJ2-7; D may correspond to TRBD1 or TRBD2 (5 bases each). V was trimmed by 3 bases and J by 6 bases, leaving 18 bases between them. The length of the CDR3 is 15 residues. Germline-derived CDR1 and CDR2 are MNHEY and SMNVEV (reference sequence).

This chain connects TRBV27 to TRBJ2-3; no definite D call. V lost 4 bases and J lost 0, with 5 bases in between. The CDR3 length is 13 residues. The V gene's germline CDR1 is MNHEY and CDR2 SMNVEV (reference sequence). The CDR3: CASSWQSTDTQYF. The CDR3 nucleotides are TGTGCCAGCAGTTGGCAGAGCACAGATACGCAGTATTTT.

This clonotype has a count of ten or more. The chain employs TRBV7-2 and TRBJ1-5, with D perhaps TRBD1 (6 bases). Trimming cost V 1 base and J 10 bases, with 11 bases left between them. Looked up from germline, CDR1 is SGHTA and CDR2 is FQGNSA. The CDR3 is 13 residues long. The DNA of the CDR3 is TGTGCCAGCAGCTTAGTCGGGGGCGAACCCCAGCATTTT. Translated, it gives CASSLVGGEPQHF.

The CDR3 is CASSERGANYGYTF. CDR3 in DNA: TGTGCCAGCAGTGAGCGGGGGGCTAACTATGGCTACACCTTC. V is TRBV2 and J is TRBJ1-2; possibly TRBD1 for D (5 bases). Germline V gene sequence: CDR1 SNHLY, CDR2 FYNNEI. The V gene lost 3 bases and the J gene lost 0 bases, with 8 bases spanning the gap. The CDR3 is made up of 14 amino acids.

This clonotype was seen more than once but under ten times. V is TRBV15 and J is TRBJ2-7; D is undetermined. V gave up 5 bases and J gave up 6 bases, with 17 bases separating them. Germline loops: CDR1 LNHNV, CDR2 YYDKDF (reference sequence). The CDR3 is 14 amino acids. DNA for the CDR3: TGTGCCACCAGCGACATGGCAAAGGAACGCGAGCAGTACTTC. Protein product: CATSDMAKEREQYF.